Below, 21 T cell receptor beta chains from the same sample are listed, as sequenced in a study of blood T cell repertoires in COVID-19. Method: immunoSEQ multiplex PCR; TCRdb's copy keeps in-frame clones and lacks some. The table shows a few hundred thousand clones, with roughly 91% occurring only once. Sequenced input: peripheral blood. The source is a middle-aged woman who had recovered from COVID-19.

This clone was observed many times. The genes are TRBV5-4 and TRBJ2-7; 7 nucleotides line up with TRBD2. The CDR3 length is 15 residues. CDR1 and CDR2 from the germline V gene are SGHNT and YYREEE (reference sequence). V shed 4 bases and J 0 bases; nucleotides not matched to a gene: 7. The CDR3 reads CASSPAGGSSYEQYF. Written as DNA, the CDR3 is TGTGCCAGCAGCCCCGCCGGGGGGAGCTCCTACGAGCAGTACTTC.

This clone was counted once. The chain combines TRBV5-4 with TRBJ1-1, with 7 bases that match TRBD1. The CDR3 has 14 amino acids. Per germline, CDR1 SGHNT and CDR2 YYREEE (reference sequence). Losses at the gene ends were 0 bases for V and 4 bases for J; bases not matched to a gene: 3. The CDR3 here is CASSLAHRGTEAFF. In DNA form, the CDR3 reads TGTGCCAGCAGCTTGGCACACAGGGGCACTGAAGCTTTCTTT.

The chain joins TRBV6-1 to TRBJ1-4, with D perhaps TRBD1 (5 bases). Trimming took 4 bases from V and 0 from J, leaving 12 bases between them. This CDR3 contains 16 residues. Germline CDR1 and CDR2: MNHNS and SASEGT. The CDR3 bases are TGTGCCAGCAGTGCCCGAAGGACATCAACTAATGAAAAACTGTTTTTT. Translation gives CASSARRTSTNEKLFF.

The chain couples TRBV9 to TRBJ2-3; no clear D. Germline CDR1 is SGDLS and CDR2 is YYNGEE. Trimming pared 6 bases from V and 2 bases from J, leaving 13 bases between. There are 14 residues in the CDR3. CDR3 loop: CASTSGPTTDTQYF. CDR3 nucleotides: TGTGCCAGCACCTCCGGTCCCACCACAGATACGCAGTATTTT.

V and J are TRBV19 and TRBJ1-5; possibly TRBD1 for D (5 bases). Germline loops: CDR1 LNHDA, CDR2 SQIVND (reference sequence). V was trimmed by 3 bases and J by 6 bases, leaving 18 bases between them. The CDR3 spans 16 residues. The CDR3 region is CASSIGGAGQGQPQHF. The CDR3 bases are TGTGCCAGTAGTATTGGCGGGGCCGGCCAAGGTCAGCCCCAGCATTTT.

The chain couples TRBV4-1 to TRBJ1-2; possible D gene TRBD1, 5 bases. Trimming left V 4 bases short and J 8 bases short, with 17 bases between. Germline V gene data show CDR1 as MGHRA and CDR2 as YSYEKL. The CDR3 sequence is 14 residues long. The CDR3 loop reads CASSPPGGGTGYTF. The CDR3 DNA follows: TGCGCCAGCAGCCCCCCTGGGGGGGGTACCGGCTACACCTTC.

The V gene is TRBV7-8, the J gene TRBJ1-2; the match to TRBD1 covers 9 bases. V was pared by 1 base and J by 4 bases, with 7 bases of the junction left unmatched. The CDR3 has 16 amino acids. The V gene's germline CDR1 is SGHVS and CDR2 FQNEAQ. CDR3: CASSLEGQGRGYGYTF. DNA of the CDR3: TGTGCCAGCAGCTTAGAGGGACAGGGTCGGGGCTATGGCTACACCTTC.

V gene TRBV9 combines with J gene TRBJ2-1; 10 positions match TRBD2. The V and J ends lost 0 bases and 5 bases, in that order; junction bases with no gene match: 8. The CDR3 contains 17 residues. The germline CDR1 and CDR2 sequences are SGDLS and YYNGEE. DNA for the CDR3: TGTGCCAGCAGCGTAGGTCCCGGACTAGCGGCCAACAATGAGCAGTTCTTC. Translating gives CASSVGPGLAANNEQFF. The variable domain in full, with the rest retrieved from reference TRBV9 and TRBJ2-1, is DSGVTQTPKHLITATGQRVTLRCSPRSGDLSVYWYQQSLDQGLQFLIQYYNGEERAKGNILERFSAQQFPDLHSELNLSSLELGDSALYFCASSVGPGLAANNEQFFGPGTRLTVL.

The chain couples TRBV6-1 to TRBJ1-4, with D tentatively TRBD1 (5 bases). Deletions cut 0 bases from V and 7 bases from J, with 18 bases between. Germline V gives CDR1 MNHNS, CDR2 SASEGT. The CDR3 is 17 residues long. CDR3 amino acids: CASSEAGGGARFEKLFF. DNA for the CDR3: TGTGCCAGCAGTGAAGCGGGCGGTGGGGCGAGATTTGAAAAACTGTTTTTT.

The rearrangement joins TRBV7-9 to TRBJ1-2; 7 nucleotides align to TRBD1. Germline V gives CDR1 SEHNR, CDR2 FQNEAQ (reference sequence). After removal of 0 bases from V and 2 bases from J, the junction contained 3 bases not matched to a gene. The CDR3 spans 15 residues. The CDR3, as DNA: TGTGCCAGCAGCTTAGCGGGGGGACAGAACTATGGCTACACCTTC. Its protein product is CASSLAGGQNYGYTF.

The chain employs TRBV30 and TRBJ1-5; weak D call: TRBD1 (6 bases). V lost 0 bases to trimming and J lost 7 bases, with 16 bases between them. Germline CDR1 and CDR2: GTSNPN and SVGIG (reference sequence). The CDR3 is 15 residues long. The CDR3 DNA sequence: TGTGCCTGGAGTGTACGGGGGGGCGCGGGGCAGCCCCAGCATTTT. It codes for CAWSVRGGAGQPQHF.

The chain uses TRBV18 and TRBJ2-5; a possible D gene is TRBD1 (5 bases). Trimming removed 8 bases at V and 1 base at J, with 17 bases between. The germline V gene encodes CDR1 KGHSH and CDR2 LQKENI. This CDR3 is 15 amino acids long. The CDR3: CASRGQGRAQETQYF. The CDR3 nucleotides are TGTGCCAGCCGAGGACAAGGCAGGGCCCAAGAGACCCAGTACTTC.

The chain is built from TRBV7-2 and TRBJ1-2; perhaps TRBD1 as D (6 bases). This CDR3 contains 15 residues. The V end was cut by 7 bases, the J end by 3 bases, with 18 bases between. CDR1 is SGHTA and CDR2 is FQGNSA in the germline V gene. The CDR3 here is CASTTRGGADYGYTF. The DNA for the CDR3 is TGTGCCAGCACCACAAGGGGGGGGGCGGACTATGGCTACACCTTC.

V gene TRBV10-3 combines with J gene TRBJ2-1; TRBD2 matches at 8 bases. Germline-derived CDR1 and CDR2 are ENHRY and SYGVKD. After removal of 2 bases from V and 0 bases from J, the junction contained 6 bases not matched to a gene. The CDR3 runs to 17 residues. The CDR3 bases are TGTGCCATCAGTGAGGGGGTAGCGGGAAGCTCCTACAATGAGCAGTTCTTC. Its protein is CAISEGVAGSSYNEQFF.

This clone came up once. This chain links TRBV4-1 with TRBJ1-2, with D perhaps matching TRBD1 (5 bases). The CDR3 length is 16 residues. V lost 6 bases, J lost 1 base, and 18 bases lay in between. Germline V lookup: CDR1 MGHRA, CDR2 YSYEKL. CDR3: CASSPFGGLSNYGYTF. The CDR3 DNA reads TGCGCCAGCAGTCCCTTTGGGGGACTTAGTAACTATGGCTACACCTTC.

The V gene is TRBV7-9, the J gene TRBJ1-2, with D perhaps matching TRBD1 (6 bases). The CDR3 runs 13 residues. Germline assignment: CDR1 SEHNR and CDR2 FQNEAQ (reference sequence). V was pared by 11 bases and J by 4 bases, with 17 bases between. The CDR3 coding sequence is TGTGCCGGCAACCGGGGGGCAGGCTATGGCTACACCTTC. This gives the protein CAGNRGAGYGYTF.

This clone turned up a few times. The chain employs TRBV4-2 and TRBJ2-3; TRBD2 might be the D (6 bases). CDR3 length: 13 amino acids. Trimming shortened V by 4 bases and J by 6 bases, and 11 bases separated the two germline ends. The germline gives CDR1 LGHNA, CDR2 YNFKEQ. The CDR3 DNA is TGTGCCAGCAGCCTACCTAGCGCGGATACGCAGTATTTT. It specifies CASSLPSADTQYF.

The DNA of the CDR3 is TGTGCCAGTAGTATAATAGGCCGGGTTCGGGACGAGCAGTACTTC. Residues: CASSIIGRVRDEQYF. This chain links TRBV19 with TRBJ2-7; D is unresolved. V was pared by 2 bases and J by 5 bases, with 16 bases between. Germline-derived CDR1 and CDR2 are LNHDA and SQIVND (reference sequence). The CDR3 covers 15 residues. The whole variable domain, filled in from reference TRBV19 and TRBJ2-7, reads DGGITQSPKYLFRKEGQNVTLSCEQNLNHDAMYWYRQDPGQGLRLIYYSQIVNDFQKGDIAEGYSVSREKKESFPLTVTSAQKNPTAFYLCASSIIGRVRDEQYFGPGTRLTVT.

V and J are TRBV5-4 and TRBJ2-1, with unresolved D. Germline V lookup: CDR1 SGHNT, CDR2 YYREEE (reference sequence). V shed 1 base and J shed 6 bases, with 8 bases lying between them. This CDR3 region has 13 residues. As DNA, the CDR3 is TGTGCCAGCAGCTTGTCTCCGGTCAATGAGCAGTTCTTC. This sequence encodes CASSLSPVNEQFF.

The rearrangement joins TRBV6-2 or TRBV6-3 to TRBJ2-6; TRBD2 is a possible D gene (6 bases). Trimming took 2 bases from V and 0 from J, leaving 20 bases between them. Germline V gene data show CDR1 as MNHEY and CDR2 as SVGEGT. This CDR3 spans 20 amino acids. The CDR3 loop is CASSYRERVVEDSGANVLTF. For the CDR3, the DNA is TGTGCCAGCAGTTACCGGGAGCGAGTCGTGGAGGACTCTGGGGCCAACGTCCTGACTTTC.

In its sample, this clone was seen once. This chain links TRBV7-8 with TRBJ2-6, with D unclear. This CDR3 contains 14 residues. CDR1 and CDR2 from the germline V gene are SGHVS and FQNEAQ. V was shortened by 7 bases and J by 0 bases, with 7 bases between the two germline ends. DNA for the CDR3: TGTGCCAGCACCCTTAGCTCTGGGGCCAACGTCCTGACTTTC. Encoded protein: CASTLSSGANVLTF.